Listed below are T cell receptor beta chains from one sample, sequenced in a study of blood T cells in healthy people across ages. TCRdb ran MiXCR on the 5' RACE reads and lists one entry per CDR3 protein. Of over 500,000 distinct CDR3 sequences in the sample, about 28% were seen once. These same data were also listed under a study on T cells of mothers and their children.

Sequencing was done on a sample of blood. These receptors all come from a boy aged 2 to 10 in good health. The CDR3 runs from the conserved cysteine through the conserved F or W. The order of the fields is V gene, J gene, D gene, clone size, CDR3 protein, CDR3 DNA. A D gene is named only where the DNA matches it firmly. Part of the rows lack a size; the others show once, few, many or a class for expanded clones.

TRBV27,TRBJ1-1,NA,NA,CASRRRVENTEAFF,TGTGCCAGCAGGCGCAGGGTGGAGAACACTGAAGCTTTCTTT
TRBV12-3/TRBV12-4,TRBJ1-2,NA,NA,CASQRASHDYGYTF,TGTGCCAGTCAAAGGGCCTCGCACGACTATGGCTACACCTTC
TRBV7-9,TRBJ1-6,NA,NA,CASTPNEGYNSPLHF,TGTGCCAGCACCCCGAACGAGGGCTATAATTCACCCCTCCACTTT
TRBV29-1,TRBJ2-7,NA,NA,CSVEGGGSSYEQYF,TGCAGCGTTGAGGGCGGAGGGTCAAGCTACGAGCAGTACTTC
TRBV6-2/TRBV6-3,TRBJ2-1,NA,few,CASSWGNEQFF,TGTGCCAGCAGTTGGGGCAATGAGCAGTTCTTC
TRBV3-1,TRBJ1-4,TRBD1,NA,CASSQGQDVKLFF,TGTGCCAGCAGCCAGGGACAGGATGTAAAACTGTTTTTT
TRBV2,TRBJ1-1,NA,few,CASSGFDEAFF,TGTGCCAGCTCAGGGTTCGATGAAGCTTTCTTT
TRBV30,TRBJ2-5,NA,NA,CAWTTSMETQYF,TGTGCCTGGACCACTAGCATGGAGACCCAGTACTTC
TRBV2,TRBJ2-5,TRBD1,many,CAKSTGTIGETQYF,TGTGCCAAATCGACAGGGACGATCGGGGAGACCCAGTACTTC
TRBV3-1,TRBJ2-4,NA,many,CASSPRAGLAKNIQYF,TGTGCCAGCAGCCCCCGGGCGGGATTGGCCAAAAACATTCAGTACTTC
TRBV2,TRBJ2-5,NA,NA,CASSPDVGQETQYF,TGTGCCAGCAGTCCGGACGTCGGGCAAGAGACCCAGTACTTC
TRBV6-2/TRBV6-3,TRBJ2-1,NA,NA,CASTARLYNEQFF,TGTGCCAGCACCGCTAGGCTTTACAATGAGCAGTTCTTC
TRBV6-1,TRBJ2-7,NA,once,CASSEVRYYEQYF,TGTGCCAGCAGTGAAGTCCGATACTACGAGCAGTACTTC
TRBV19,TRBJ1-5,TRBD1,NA,CASSRGQRATNQPQHF,TGTGCCAGTAGTCGGGGACAGAGGGCTACGAATCAGCCCCAGCATTTT
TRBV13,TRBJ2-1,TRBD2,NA,CASSPRLAGRGNEQFF,TGTGCCAGCAGCCCGAGACTAGCGGGAAGAGGTAATGAGCAGTTCTTC
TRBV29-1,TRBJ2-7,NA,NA,CSLSTGFSGEQYF,TGCAGCTTGAGTACAGGGTTTAGCGGCGAGCAGTACTTC
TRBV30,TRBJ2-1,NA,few,CAWSGEGWAYNEQFF,TGTGCCTGGAGTGGTGAGGGTTGGGCCTACAATGAGCAGTTCTTC
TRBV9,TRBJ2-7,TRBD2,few,CASSPQAGERYEQYF,TGTGCCAGCAGCCCACAGGCGGGAGAACGCTACGAGCAGTACTTC
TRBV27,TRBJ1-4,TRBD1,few,CASSRTGGASTNEKLFF,TGTGCCAGCAGTCGGACAGGGGGCGCCTCGACTAATGAAAAACTGTTTTTT
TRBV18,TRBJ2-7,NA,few,CASSPGGAGFSSYEQYF,TGTGCCAGCTCACCAGGGGGTGCGGGGTTCTCTTCCTACGAGCAGTACTTC
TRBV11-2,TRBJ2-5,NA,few,CASSFPRGSGKTQYF,TGTGCCAGCAGCTTCCCCAGGGGCAGTGGGAAGACCCAGTACTTC
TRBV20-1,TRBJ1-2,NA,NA,CSARSRVVAGGYTF,TGCAGTGCTAGGTCCAGGGTAGTTGCTGGTGGCTACACCTTC
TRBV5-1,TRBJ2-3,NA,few,CASSLGRVLTDTQYF,TGCGCCAGCAGCTTGGGCAGGGTCCTCACAGATACGCAGTATTTT
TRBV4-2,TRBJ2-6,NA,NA,CASSHGQSSGANVLTF,TGTGCCAGCAGCCATGGACAGTCGTCTGGGGCCAACGTCCTGACTTTC
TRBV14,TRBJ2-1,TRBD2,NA,CASSPWTRQQFF,TGTGCCAGCAGCCCATGGACTAGACAGCAGTTCTTC
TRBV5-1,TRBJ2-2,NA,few,CASSLEWRGNTGELFF,TGCGCCAGCAGCTTGGAATGGCGGGGGAACACCGGGGAGCTGTTTTTT
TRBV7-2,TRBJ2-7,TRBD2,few,CASSLVPGGYEQYF,TGTGCCAGCAGCTTAGTGCCCGGGGGGTACGAGCAGTACTTC
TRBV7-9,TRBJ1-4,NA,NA,CASSLDPALSQKLFF,TGTGCCAGCAGCTTAGATCCGGCCCTGAGTCAAAAACTGTTTTTT
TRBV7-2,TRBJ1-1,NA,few,CASSNGIVGRAEAFF,TGTGCCAGCAGCAACGGGATCGTGGGAAGGGCTGAAGCTTTCTTT
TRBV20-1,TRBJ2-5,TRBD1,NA,CSASPGTEQTQYF,TGCAGTGCTTCCCCCGGGACAGAGCAGACCCAGTACTTC
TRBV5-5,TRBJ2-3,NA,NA,CASSLEGFTDTQYF,TGTGCCAGCAGCTTGGAAGGGTTCACAGATACGCAGTATTTT
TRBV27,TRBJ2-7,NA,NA,CASSLNGYEQYF,TGTGCCAGCAGTTTAAACGGCTACGAGCAGTACTTT
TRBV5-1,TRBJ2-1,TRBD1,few,CASSPGRDRSNNEQFF,TGCGCCAGCAGCCCGGGCAGGGACAGGTCCAACAATGAGCAGTTCTTC
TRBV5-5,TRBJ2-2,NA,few,CASSLYENTGELFF,TGTGCCAGCAGCTTGTATGAGAACACCGGGGAGCTGTTTTTT
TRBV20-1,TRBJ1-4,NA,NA,CSARTAGSEKLFF,TGCAGTGCACGGACGGCGGGGAGTGAAAAACTGTTTTTT
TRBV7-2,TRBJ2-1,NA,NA,CASSPSTAYNEQFF,TGTGCCAGCAGCCCGAGTACAGCATACAATGAGCAGTTCTTC
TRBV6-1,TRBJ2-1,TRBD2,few,CASRAGGHLNEQFF,TGTGCCAGCAGAGCGGGGGGGCACTTAAATGAGCAGTTCTTC
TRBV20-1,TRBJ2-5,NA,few,CSASSGSSTEQETQYF,TGCAGTGCTAGTTCTGGTTCGTCGACAGAACAAGAGACCCAGTACTTC
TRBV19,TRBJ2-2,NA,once,CASSIRSGGGELFF,TGTGCCAGTAGTATAAGAAGCGGTGGCGGGGAGCTGTTTTTT
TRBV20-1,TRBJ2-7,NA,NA,CSADRRGSYEQYF,TGCAGTGCCGATCGCCGGGGGTCCTACGAGCAGTACTTC
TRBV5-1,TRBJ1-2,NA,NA,CASSLDDYYGYTF,TGCGCCAGCAGCTTGGATGACTACTATGGCTACACCTTC
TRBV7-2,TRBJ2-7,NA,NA,CASSLNSGTYEQYF,TGTGCCAGCAGCTTAAACTCCGGGACATACGAGCAGTACTTC
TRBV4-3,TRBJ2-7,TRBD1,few,CASSQNRGYYEQYF,TGCGCCAGCAGCCAGAACAGGGGGTACTACGAGCAGTACTTC
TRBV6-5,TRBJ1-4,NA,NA,CASSAQETNEKLFF,TGTGCCAGCAGTGCTCAGGAAACTAATGAAAAACTGTTTTTT
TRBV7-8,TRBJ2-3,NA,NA,CASSLDYGDTQYF,TGTGCCAGCAGCTTAGACTATGGAGATACGCAGTATTTT
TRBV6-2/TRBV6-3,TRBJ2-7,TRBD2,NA,CASSSTTSGRAYEQYF,TGTGCCAGCAGCTCCACTACTAGCGGGAGGGCTTACGAGCAGTACTTC
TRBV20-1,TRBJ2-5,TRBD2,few,CSAGAGGLEETQYF,TGCAGTGCTGGAGCGGGGGGCCTTGAAGAGACCCAGTACTTC
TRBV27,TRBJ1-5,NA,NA,CASSLGGGYSNQPQHF,TGTGCCAGCAGTTTAGGGGGAGGATATAGCAATCAGCCCCAGCATTTT
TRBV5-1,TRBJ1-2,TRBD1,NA,CASSLGQGRGYTF,TGCGCCAGCAGCTTGGGACAGGGGCGCGGCTACACCTTC
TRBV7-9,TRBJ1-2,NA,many,CASSLGAPYGYTF,TGTGCCAGCAGCCTCGGCGCCCCATATGGCTACACCTTC
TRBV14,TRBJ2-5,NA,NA,CASSQLAGTPREQYF,TGTGCCAGCAGCCAGCTGGCAGGGACCCCTCGAGAGCAGTACTTC
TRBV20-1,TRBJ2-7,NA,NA,CGARAVYEQYF,TGCGGTGCTAGAGCGGTCTACGAGCAGTACTTC
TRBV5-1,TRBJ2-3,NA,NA,CASSWGKTGKFGGGTDTQYF,TGCGCCAGCAGCTGGGGAAAAACAGGGAAATTTGGCGGGGGCACAGATACGCAGTATTTT
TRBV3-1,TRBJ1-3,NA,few,CASSQEVLNTIYF,TGTGCCAGCAGCCAAGAAGTCCTAAACACCATATATTTT
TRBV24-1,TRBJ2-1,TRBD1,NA,CATSVGTGPYPGGEQFF,TGTGCCACCAGTGTCGGGACAGGTCCCTACCCCGGGGGTGAGCAGTTCTTC
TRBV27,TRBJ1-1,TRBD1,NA,CASSLSRQGVTEAFF,TGTGCCAGCAGTTTGTCTAGACAGGGGGTCACTGAAGCTTTCTTT
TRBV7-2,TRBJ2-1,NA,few,CASSLSRDFSNEQFF,TGTGCCAGCAGCTTATCCCGGGACTTCTCCAATGAGCAGTTCTTC
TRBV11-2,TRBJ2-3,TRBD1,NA,CASSLPLGTDFTDTQYF,TGTGCCAGCAGCTTACCCTTAGGGACAGATTTCACAGATACGCAGTATTTT
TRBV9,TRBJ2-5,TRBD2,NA,CASSGQPPGLVGGKETQYF,TGTGCCAGCAGTGGACAGCCTCCGGGACTAGTGGGGGGGAAGGAGACCCAGTACTTC